One and the same sample provided the 20 T cell receptor beta chains below, sequenced in a study of T-cell reconstitution after alpha-beta-depleted transplantation in children. Unique molecular identifiers were used to barcode this TCRbeta library. Each CDR3 protein is one row after TCRdb ran MiXCR on the PCR reads. The sample carries about 360,000 distinct CDR3 sequences, about an eighth recorded once. Here the sequenced sample was PBMCs, taken from the stem cell graft. The receptors were sampled from a human donor who donated a stem cell graft to a child with Fanconi anemia.

This clonotype was recorded many times. The chain employs TRBV30 and TRBJ2-2, with D possibly matching TRBD1 (5 bases). The CDR3 consists of 14 residues. CDR1 and CDR2 from the germline V gene are GTSNPN and SVGIG (reference sequence). V lost 2 bases and J lost 2, with 9 bases in between. This chain's CDR3 is CAWSSRVNTGELFF. In DNA, the CDR3 is TGTGCCTGGAGTTCCAGGGTTAACACCGGGGAGCTGTTTTTT. The full variable domain, in which reference TRBV30 and TRBJ2-2 provide the parts outside the CDR3, is SQTIHQWPATLVQPVGSPLSLECTVEGTSNPNLYWYRQAAGRGLQLLFYSVGIGQISSEVPQNLSASRPQDRQFILSSKKLLLSDSGFYLCAWSSRVNTGELFFGEGSRLTVL.

This clonotype was counted a few times. The chain has TRBV20-1 and TRBJ1-3; maybe TRBD1 (6 bases). The V end was cut by 0 bases, the J end by 4 bases, with 19 bases between. Germline-derived CDR1 and CDR2 are DFQATT and SNEGSKA (reference sequence). The CDR3 sequence is 17 residues long. The DNA of the CDR3 is TGCAGTGCTAGAGATCCACGGGGGGCCACTAGGGGAAACACCATATATTTT. Its protein is CSARDPRGATRGNTIYF.

This sequence joins TRBV11-2 and TRBJ1-4; D is perhaps TRBD1 (6 bases). The germline V and J ends were trimmed by 0 bases and 2 bases, with 7 bases remaining between them. The CDR3 covers 15 residues. Germline-derived CDR1 and CDR2 are SGHAT and FQNNGV. The CDR3 sequence is CASSLEGGTNEKLFF. Here the CDR3 DNA reads TGTGCCAGCAGCTTAGAAGGGGGGACTAATGAAAAACTGTTTTTT.

The rearrangement links TRBV9 to TRBJ2-7, with 7 bases that match TRBD1. J was trimmed by 3 bases and V by 3 bases; bases with no gene match: 3. Germline assignment: CDR1 SGDLS and CDR2 YYNGEE. There are 13 residues in the CDR3. CDR3 sequence (DNA): TGTGCCAGCAGCGACCGGGACAGCTACGAGCAGTACTTC. Protein product: CASSDRDSYEQYF.

In this sample, this clonotype turned up a few times. V usage is TRBV27 and J usage is TRBJ2-7; 11 bases agree with TRBD1. CDR1 and CDR2 (germline): MNHEY, SMNVEV (reference sequence). The CDR3 is 15 amino acids. Trimming cost V 2 bases and J 2 bases; bases outside gene matches: 2. The CDR3 DNA follows: TGTGCCAGCAGTTTAGTGGGACAGGGGGCCTACGAGCAGTACTTC. This sequence encodes CASSLVGQGAYEQYF.

V is TRBV4-1 and J is TRBJ2-1; the match to TRBD1 covers 7 bases. J lost 5 bases, V lost 4 bases, and 5 bases had no gene match. The CDR3 covers 14 residues. Germline CDR1 and CDR2: MGHRA and YSYEKL. CDR3 bases: TGCGCCAGCAGCCGGGGACAGCGAAACAATGAGCAGTTCTTC. This sequence encodes CASSRGQRNNEQFF.

The chain uses TRBV5-1 and TRBJ2-5, with TRBD1 matching 7 bases. The CDR3 is 14 residues long. The J segment lost 4 bases and the V segment lost 5 bases, leaving 8 bases of the junction unmatched. Germline V CDR1 and CDR2: SGHRS, YFSETQ. In nucleotides, the CDR3 is TGCGCCAGCAGTGGACAGGCCGTGGGAGAGACCCAGTACTTC. It encodes CASSGQAVGETQYF.

The chain is built from TRBV5-6 and TRBJ2-7, with D tentatively TRBD1 or TRBD2 (5 bases each). The germline V gene has CDR1 SGHDT and CDR2 YYEEEE. Trimming removed 4 bases from V and 3 bases from J, with 11 bases in between. The CDR3 has 13 residues. The CDR3 is CASSIGTYYEQYV. The CDR3 nucleotides read TGTGCCAGCAGCATCGGGACGTACTACGAGCAGTACGTC.

The V gene is TRBV29-1, the J gene TRBJ2-3, with 9 bases aligning to TRBD1. The CDR3 has 13 amino acids. V shed 8 bases, J shed 1 base, and the junction held 4 bases outside the gene matches. CDR1 is SQVTM, CDR2 ANQGSEA, per germline. CDR3 nucleotides: TGCAGCTCGGACAGGGGTGGCACAGATACGCAGTATTTT. Its protein is CSSDRGGTDTQYF.

In its sample, this clonotype was seen many times. The chain uses TRBV5-4 and TRBJ1-4; no clear D gene. The germline gives CDR1 SGHNT, CDR2 YYREEE (reference sequence). With 3 bases removed from V and 0 bases from J, the gap between germline ends came to 9 bases. The CDR3 covers 15 residues. The CDR3 DNA reads as TGTGCCAGCAGCTCCATTACCTCAACTAATGAAAAACTGTTTTTT. It specifies CASSSITSTNEKLFF.

V gene TRBV20-1 combines with J gene TRBJ2-3, with TRBD1 matching 10 bases. The CDR3 has 15 amino acids. Germline lookup yields CDR1 DFQATT and CDR2 SNEGSKA (reference sequence). With 3 bases clipped from V and 5 bases from J, the junction kept 8 bases outside the gene matches. The CDR3 protein is CSASTGQGVLDTQYF. The CDR3, as DNA: TGCAGTGCTAGTACTGGACAGGGGGTTTTAGATACGCAGTATTTT.

The chain carries TRBV4-2 and TRBJ2-5; 7 bases line up with TRBD2. Germline V CDR1 and CDR2: LGHNA, YNFKEQ. The CDR3 is 15 residues long. V lost 4 bases, J lost 3 bases, and 8 bases stayed unmatched. This chain's CDR3 is CASSPQGTKEETQYF. CDR3 nucleotide sequence: TGTGCCAGCAGCCCACAAGGGACTAAGGAAGAGACCCAGTACTTC.

The rearrangement links TRBV20-1 to TRBJ2-2; TRBD1 agrees at 8 bases. With 6 bases clipped from V and 5 bases from J, the junction kept 5 bases outside the gene matches. CDR1 and CDR2 from the germline V gene are DFQATT and SNEGSKA (reference sequence). The CDR3 contains 13 residues. CDR3 in DNA: TGCAGTGCAACGGACAGGGTAACCGGGGAGCTGTTTTTT. The encoded protein is CSATDRVTGELFF.

This clonotype occurred a few times. This sequence joins TRBV29-1 and TRBJ2-3; the match to TRBD2 covers 12 bases. Germline CDR1 reads SQVTM; CDR2 reads ANQGSEA. Trimming took 4 bases from V and 5 from J; bases not matched to a gene: 10. The CDR3 has 16 residues. The CDR3 protein is CSVGVRLAGGRDTQYF. As DNA, the CDR3 is TGCAGCGTTGGTGTCCGCCTAGCGGGGGGGCGAGATACGCAGTATTTT.

In this sample, this clonotype turned up many times. J is TRBJ2-2 and V is TRBV7-2; tentative D call: TRBD2 (6 bases). This CDR3 has 12 residues. V shed 6 bases and J shed 10 bases, with 12 bases lying between them. Looked up from germline, CDR1 is SGHTA and CDR2 is FQGNSA. This CDR3 is CASSSGGEELFF. The CDR3 nucleotides read TGTGCCAGCAGTTCAGGCGGGGAGGAGCTGTTTTTT.

The chain recombines TRBV28 with TRBJ1-2, with a tentative D call TRBD1 (6 bases). Germline V gene data show CDR1 as MDHEN and CDR2 as SYDVKM. Trimming shortened V by 7 bases and J by 1 base, and 22 bases separated the two germline ends. CDR3 length: 17 residues. The CDR3: CASTLHRGQDSNYGYTF. Written as DNA, the CDR3 is TGTGCCAGCACCCTCCACCGAGGGCAGGACAGTAACTATGGCTACACCTTC.

The chain employs TRBV28 and TRBJ2-1; the D is unclear. Germline CDR1 reads MDHEN; CDR2 reads SYDVKM. Trimming removed 3 bases from V and 7 bases from J, with 10 bases in between. The CDR3 totals 13 residues. CDR3 nucleotides: TGTGCCAGCAGTTTCGATTGGGAAAATGAGCAGTTCTTC. Protein: CASSFDWENEQFF.

The chain combines TRBV15 with TRBJ2-1, with 12 bases fitting TRBD2. Germline lookup yields CDR1 LNHNV and CDR2 YYDKDF (reference sequence). The CDR3 is 16 residues long. V was pared by 0 bases and J by 7 bases, with 4 bases of the junction left unmatched. CDR3 protein: CATSRDLAGGKNEQFF. The DNA of the CDR3 is TGTGCCACCAGCAGAGATCTAGCGGGGGGGAAGAATGAGCAGTTCTTC.

This clonotype was detected ten times or more. The chain is built from TRBV29-1 and TRBJ2-2, with D possibly called TRBD1 or TRBD2 (5 bases each). In germline, CDR1 is SQVTM, CDR2 ANQGSEA. V lost 4 bases and J lost 6, with 15 bases in between. This CDR3 spans 14 amino acids. The CDR3 nucleotides read TGCAGCGTTGGGGACCTAAAGGTAGCCGGGGAGCTGTTTTTT. Translation gives CSVGDLKVAGELFF.

This rearrangement joins TRBV7-2 to TRBJ2-7; no clear D gene. This CDR3 comprises 14 residues. The germline V gene encodes CDR1 SGHTA and CDR2 FQGNSA. V was trimmed by 1 base and J by 5 bases, leaving 12 bases between them. The CDR3 region is CASSLGTLGNEQYV. The CDR3 DNA sequence: TGTGCCAGCAGCTTAGGGACCCTGGGCAACGAGCAGTACGTC.